This TCR beta chain was sequenced for a study of blood T cells in healthy people across ages. Comments on this clonotype: With a much larger clone just one base away, this may be a read error.

Losses at the gene ends were 5 bases for V and 6 bases for J; bases not matched to a gene: 11. From germline, CDR1 is MNHEY and CDR2 SMNVEV (reference sequence). CDR3 length equals 15 residues. The donors, healthy Caucasians from Russia, were aged about 6 to 95. Next came a second PCR, run for about 6 to 12 cycles, which used a sample-barcoded 5' primer along with a J-beta primer mix. Each CDR3 protein gets one entry after TCRdb re-called the 5' RACE reads with MiXCR. The data contain 500,000 to 700,000 distinct CDR3 sequences, roughly 30% of them singletons. This chain connects TRBV27 to TRBJ2-3, with 7 bases that match TRBD1. The sequenced sample consisted of blood. The sequence was collected from a woman of 80 years or more in good health. The CDR3, as DNA: TGTGCCAGCAGTGCCGAGACAGGGCTCGCGGATACGCAGTATTTT. Translation gives CASSAETGLADTQYF.